Each of the 18 T cell receptor beta chains below was sequenced from the same sample in a study of shared clonotypes between healthy human individuals. Naive CD8 cells, CD45RO-negative and positively selected for CCR7, excluded terminally differentiated effector memory CD45RA+ cells. The method was immunoSEQ multiplex PCR; TCRdb's version includes in-frame clones alone and lacks a portion of them. The sample holds 2 million to 2.5 million clones, about 93% seen once. The sequenced sample consisted of naive CD8+ T cells from PBMCs. The source of these receptors is a young man in good health. Some clones in this sample may be carry-over from other donors' samples.

This clone was observed once. Distinct nucleotide sequences in the sample also encode this CDR3. This chain connects TRBV10-2 to TRBJ2-5; D is ambiguous. V was clipped by 6 bases and J by 0 bases, with 8 bases between them. CDR3 length equals 13 residues. Per the germline V gene, CDR1 is WSHSY and CDR2 is SAAADI. The CDR3 loop is CASRGRNQETQYF. DNA for the CDR3: TGCGCCAGCAGGGGCAGGAACCAAGAGACCCAGTACTTC.

This clone was seen a handful of times. The V call is TRBV19, the J call TRBJ1-1, with D uncertain. The germline V and J ends were trimmed by 0 bases and 1 base, with 15 bases remaining between them. This CDR3 has 17 amino acids. Looked up from germline, CDR1 is LNHDA and CDR2 is SQIVND (reference sequence). The CDR3 DNA follows: TGTGCCAGTAGTATAGAGGACGGGGTTGGTACGAACACTGAAGCTTTCTTT. Its translation: CASSIEDGVGTNTEAFF.

This clone occurred a few times. The rearrangement uses TRBV28 and TRBJ2-7; D gene unclear. CDR3 size: 13 residues. V gave up 3 bases and J gave up 5 bases, with 11 bases separating them. CDR1 is MDHEN and CDR2 is SYDVKM in the germline V gene. The CDR3 protein is CASSLHSADEQYF. The CDR3 nucleotides are TGTGCCAGCAGTTTGCACAGCGCAGACGAGCAGTACTTC.

V is TRBV6-5 and J is TRBJ2-1; 7 bases are shared with TRBD1. The ends lost 9 bases at V and 9 bases at J; junction bases unmatched: 14. CDR3 length: 14 residues. The germline V gene has CDR1 MNHEY and CDR2 SVGAGI. CDR3: CASFPSVGGSEQFF. The DNA for the CDR3 is TGTGCCAGTTTCCCCTCGGTAGGGGGCAGTGAGCAGTTCTTC.

J is TRBJ2-3 and V is TRBV4-2; 7 bases are a match to TRBD2. Trimming removed 3 bases from V and 1 base from J; junction bases left unmatched: 7. CDR1 LGHNA and CDR2 YNFKEQ come from the germline V gene. There are 16 residues in the CDR3. The CDR3 loop is CASSQVPREGTDTQYF. The CDR3 DNA sequence: TGTGCCAGCAGCCAGGTCCCCCGGGAGGGCACAGATACGCAGTATTTT.

This chain uses TRBV11-2 with TRBJ2-3; 8 nucleotides align to TRBD1. The CDR3 runs 18 residues. After removal of 1 base from V and 0 bases from J, the junction contained 9 bases not matched to a gene. Per the germline V gene, CDR1 is SGHAT and CDR2 is FQNNGV. Written as DNA, the CDR3 is TGTGCCAGCAGCTTAGGAGTTTACGGACAGGGAAGCACAGATACGCAGTATTTT. Protein: CASSLGVYGQGSTDTQYF.

Concerning this clone itself: This CDR3 is also generated by other DNA sequences in the sample. The rearrangement uses TRBV13 and TRBJ2-7, with D perhaps matching TRBD2 (5 bases). The germline V gene has CDR1 PRHDT and CDR2 FYEKMQ (reference sequence). The V gene lost 1 base and the J gene lost 0 bases, with 10 bases spanning the gap. This CDR3 contains 15 residues. CDR3 sequence (DNA): TGTGCCAGCAGCTTAGCGGGGAGTGGCTCCTACGAGCAGTACTTC. As protein: CASSLAGSGSYEQYF.

This chain uses TRBV28 with TRBJ2-7; no clear D gene. Trimming pared 5 bases from V and 7 bases from J, leaving 9 bases between. The CDR3 contains 11 residues. CDR1 MDHEN and CDR2 SYDVKM come from the germline V gene. CDR3 sequence (DNA): TGTGCCAGCAGTCCATCCAGTGAGCAGTACTTC. Its translation is CASSPSSEQYF.

The V and J genes are TRBV1 and TRBJ1-2. TRBV1 is assigned pseudogene status. This CDR3 has 20 amino acids. CDR3 bases: TGCACCAGCAGCCAAGATAGTAAGTCGACAGGACTGAAGGGGGGCTATGGCTACACCTTC. It specifies CTSSQDSKSTGLKGGYGYTF.

Regarding this clone: This specimen includes other DNA sequences encoding the same CDR3. The chain links TRBV19 to TRBJ2-7; 11 bases agree with TRBD2. The V segment lost 5 bases and the J segment 4 bases; nucleotides outside the gene matches: 4. The CDR3 runs to 14 residues. From germline, CDR1 is LNHDA and CDR2 SQIVND (reference sequence). The CDR3 spells CASSPRTSGYEQYF. Written as DNA, the CDR3 is TGTGCCAGTAGTCCCCGGACTAGCGGGTACGAGCAGTACTTC.

The chain recombines TRBV7-3 with TRBJ2-3, with 10 bases fitting TRBD2. The V gene end was trimmed by 1 base and the J gene end by 4 bases; junction bases not matched to a gene: 5. Germline V gene lookup returns CDR1 SGHTA and CDR2 FQGTGA. The CDR3 length is 16 residues. The CDR3 protein is CASSLKLAGVPDTQYF. As DNA, the CDR3 is TGTGCCAGCAGCTTAAAGCTAGCGGGAGTGCCAGATACGCAGTATTTT.

This rearrangement joins TRBV28 to TRBJ1-5; possible D gene TRBD1, 6 bases. The V end was cut by 4 bases, the J end by 1 base, with 26 bases between. The CDR3 loop spans 20 amino acids. CDR1 MDHEN and CDR2 SYDVKM come from the germline V gene. The CDR3 here is CASSSLLGRGVGRSNQPQHF. In DNA, the CDR3 is TGTGCCAGCAGTTCCCTCCTAGGCAGGGGCGTCGGGCGGAGCAATCAGCCCCAGCATTTT.

With respect to this clone: Other DNA variants within this sample encode the same CDR3. The V and J genes are TRBV19 and TRBJ2-1, with TRBD2 matching over 8 bases. V lost 3 bases to trimming and J lost 6 bases; unmatched junction nucleotides: 1. Germline V gene lookup returns CDR1 LNHDA and CDR2 SQIVND (reference sequence). The CDR3 is 13 residues long. The CDR3 DNA follows: TGTGCCAGTAGTATCAGCGGGGGCAATGAGCAGTTCTTC. It is translated as CASSISGGNEQFF. Full variable domain (rest looked up from reference TRBV19 and TRBJ2-1): DGGITQSPKYLFRKEGQNVTLSCEQNLNHDAMYWYRQDPGQGLRLIYYSQIVNDFQKGDIAEGYSVSREKKESFPLTVTSAQKNPTAFYLCASSISGGNEQFFGPGTRLTVL.

The V call is TRBV5-1, the J call TRBJ2-7; the D is unclear. There are 13 residues in the CDR3. V gave up 1 base and J gave up 0 bases, with 5 bases separating them. In germline, CDR1 is SGHRS, CDR2 YFSETQ. CDR3 DNA: TGCGCCAGCAGCTTGAGGCCCTCCTACGAGCAGTACTTC. As protein: CASSLRPSYEQYF.

The V gene is TRBV7-9, the J gene TRBJ2-1, with 12 bases matching TRBD2. Per germline, CDR1 SEHNR and CDR2 FQNEAQ (reference sequence). CDR3 length: 18 residues. J gave up 0 bases and V 4 bases, and 7 bases lay outside the gene matches. The CDR3: CASSSSTGLAGSYNEQFF. CDR3 sequence (DNA): TGTGCCAGCAGCTCAAGCACGGGACTAGCGGGCTCCTACAATGAGCAGTTCTTC.

This chain joins TRBV28 and TRBJ1-5; D unresolved. Germline loops: CDR1 MDHEN, CDR2 SYDVKM. Deletions cut 4 bases from V and 4 bases from J, with 11 bases between. This CDR3 is built from 14 residues. CDR3 DNA sequence: TGTGCCAGCAGTTCTTCCGGCCCTAATCAGCCCCAGCATTTT. Protein: CASSSSGPNQPQHF.

The J gene is TRBJ2-3, the V gene TRBV5-5, with no clear D. Germline CDR1 SGHKS, CDR2 YYEKEE (reference sequence). The CDR3 is made up of 12 amino acids. The V end lost 3 bases, the J end lost 13 bases, and 15 bases lay between the germline ends. CDR3 sequence reads: CASSSGFWLKYF. For the CDR3, the DNA is TGTGCCAGCAGCTCCGGTTTTTGGTTAAAGTATTTT.

The DNA of the CDR3 is TGTGCCAGCAGCCTAGAGCGGGGGAGCACAGATACGCAGTATTTT. Protein sequence: CASSLERGSTDTQYF. The chain joins TRBV2 to TRBJ2-3; the match to TRBD2 covers 8 bases. Germline assignment: CDR1 SNHLY and CDR2 FYNNEI. This CDR3 is 15 amino acids long. The V and J ends lost 6 bases and 0 bases, in that order; junction bases with no gene match: 5.